The sequence of this T cell receptor (beta chain) was determined in a study of blood T cells in healthy people across ages. This clonotype was detected only a few times. Sample-barcoded 5' priming and a J-beta primer mix drove a second PCR of about 7 to 11 cycles. TCRdb reprocessed the 5' RACE reads with MiXCR, giving one entry per CDR3 protein. The sample records roughly 1.9 million distinct CDR3 sequences, roughly two fifths being singletons. With 0 bases removed from V and 4 bases from J, the gap between germline ends came to 12 bases. There are 15 residues in the CDR3. Germline V gives CDR1 MGHRA, CDR2 YSYEKL.

Sample: blood. The sequence came from a human donor in good health. The chain links TRBV4-1 to TRBJ1-2; a possible D gene is TRBD1 (5 bases). CDR3 nucleotides: TGCGCCAGCAGCCAAGATATAGGGACGGGCTATGGCTACACCTTC. Its protein is CASSQDIGTGYGYTF.